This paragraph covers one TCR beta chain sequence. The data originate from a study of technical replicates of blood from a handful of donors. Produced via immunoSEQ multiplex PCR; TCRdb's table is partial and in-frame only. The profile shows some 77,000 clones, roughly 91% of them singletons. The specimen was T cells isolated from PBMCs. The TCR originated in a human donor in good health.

The CDR3 bases are TGCGCCAGCAGCTCCCCTTACGGAGCGGGAGGAACTAGCACAGATACGCAGTATTTT. Translation: CASSSPYGAGGTSTDTQYF. The chain recombines TRBV5-1 with TRBJ2-3, with 9 bases that match TRBD2. The CDR3 has 19 amino acids. Germline lookup yields CDR1 SGHRS and CDR2 YFSETQ. The V segment lost 3 bases and the J segment 0 bases; nucleotides outside the gene matches: 14.